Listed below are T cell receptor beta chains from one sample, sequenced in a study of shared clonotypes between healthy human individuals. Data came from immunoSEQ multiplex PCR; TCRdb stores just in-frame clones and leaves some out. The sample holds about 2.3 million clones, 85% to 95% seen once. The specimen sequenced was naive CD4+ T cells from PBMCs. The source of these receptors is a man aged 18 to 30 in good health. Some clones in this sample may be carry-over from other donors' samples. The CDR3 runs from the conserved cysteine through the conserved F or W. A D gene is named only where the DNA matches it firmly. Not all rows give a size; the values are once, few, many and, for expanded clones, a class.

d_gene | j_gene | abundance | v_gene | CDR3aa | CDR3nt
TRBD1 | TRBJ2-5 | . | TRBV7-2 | CASSQRTGVETQYF | TGTGCCAGCAGCCAGAGGACAGGGGTAGAGACCCAGTACTTC
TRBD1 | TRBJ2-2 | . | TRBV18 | CASSPYMTGVRLGGELFF | TGTGCCAGCTCGCCGTATATGACAGGGGTTCGTCTAGGCGGGGAGCTGTTTTTT
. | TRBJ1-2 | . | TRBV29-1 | CSVEGSWDVGGYTF | TGCAGCGTTGAAGGTTCCTGGGATGTCGGAGGCTACACCTTC
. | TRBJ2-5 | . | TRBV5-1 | CASSEVGWETQYF | TGCGCCAGCAGCGAGGTGGGGTGGGAGACCCAGTACTTC
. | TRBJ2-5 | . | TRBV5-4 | CASSGSGQETQYF | TGTGCCAGCAGCGGAAGCGGCCAAGAGACCCAGTACTTC
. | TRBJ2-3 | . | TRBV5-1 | CASSRNYITDTQYF | TGCGCCAGCAGCCGAAACTACATCACAGATACGCAGTATTTT
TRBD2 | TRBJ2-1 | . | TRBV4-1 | CASSPQDVLAGGRYNEQFF | TGCGCCAGCAGCCCTCAAGACGTCTTAGCGGGAGGGCGGTACAATGAGCAGTTCTTC
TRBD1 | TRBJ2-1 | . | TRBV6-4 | CANTEAPLDDPRGEQFF | TGTGCCAACACGGAGGCCCCGCTGGACGACCCCAGGGGGGAGCAGTTCTTC
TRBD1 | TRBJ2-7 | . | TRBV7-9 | CASSKRQGAEEQYF | TGTGCCAGCAGCAAACGACAGGGGGCGGAAGAGCAGTACTTC
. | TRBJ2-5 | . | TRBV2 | CASRDSETQYF | TGTGCCAGCAGAGACAGTGAGACCCAGTACTTC
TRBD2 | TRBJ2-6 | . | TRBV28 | CASSLGGSAGANVLTF | TGTGCCAGCAGTTTGGGCGGGAGCGCTGGGGCCAACGTCCTGACTTTC
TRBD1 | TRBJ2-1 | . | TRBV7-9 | CASRENPGQGYNEQFF | TGTGCCAGCAGAGAAAATCCGGGACAGGGGTACAATGAGCAGTTCTTC
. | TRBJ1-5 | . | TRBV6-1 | CASSSNILQPQHF | TGTGCCAGCAGCTCCAATATCTTGCAGCCCCAGCATTTT
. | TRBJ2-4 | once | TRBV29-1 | CSVRAVLAKNIQYF | TGCAGCGTTCGCGCAGTCCTGGCCAAAAACATTCAGTACTTC
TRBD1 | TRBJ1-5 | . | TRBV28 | CASRAGGAQPQHF | TGTGCCAGCAGGGCAGGGGGGGCTCAGCCCCAGCATTTT